One sample yielded the 22 T cell receptor beta chains listed below, sequenced in a study of cytomegalovirus exposure and HLA in healthy donors. PCR amplification relied on 60 Vbeta primers (plus 13 Jbeta primers). Clones were read by immunoSEQ multiplex PCR, and TCRdb kept only the in-frame ones, dropping some. Counted here are 95,000 to 100,000 clones, 85% occurring once; the ten biggest clones make up about 3.6%. What was sequenced was PBMCs. The receptors originated from a man under 40 in good health and CMV-seronegative.

Turning to this clone: Germline is not matched at one junction end, which may reflect a read error. V usage is TRBV7-9 and J usage is TRBJ2-1; D is uncertain. Germline CDR1 and CDR2: SEHNR and FQNEAQ (reference sequence). The CDR3 covers 12 residues. The CDR3 is CSSSLLYNEQFF. As DNA, the CDR3 is TGTTCCAGCAGCTTACTTTACAATGAGCAGTTCTTC.

The CDR3 spells CASSLAGTSREGETQYF. CDR3 DNA: TGTGCCAGCAGCTTAGCGGGGACTAGCCGGGAGGGCGAGACCCAGTACTTC. This chain connects TRBV7-9 to TRBJ2-5; 9 nucleotides line up with TRBD2. V trimming: 0 bases; J trimming: 5 bases; junction bases outside the gene matches: 10. The CDR3 is 17 amino acids. Germline CDR1 reads SEHNR; CDR2 reads FQNEAQ (reference sequence).

The V gene is TRBV28, the J gene TRBJ2-7; 9 bases match TRBD1. The CDR3 totals 15 residues. Germline assignment: CDR1 MDHEN and CDR2 SYDVKM. V dropped 7 bases and J dropped 4; count of bases not matched to a gene: 11. The CDR3 region has the DNA TGTGCCAGCACCGTACTCACAGGGGGCTTGTACGAGCAGTACTTC. This sequence encodes CASTVLTGGLYEQYF.

The chain recombines TRBV5-4 with TRBJ2-1, with TRBD2 as a possible D gene (6 bases). The CDR3 consists of 14 residues. Germline V gene sequence: CDR1 SGHNT, CDR2 YYREEE (reference sequence). Trimming took off 2 bases at V and 7 bases at J, with 13 bases between the two ends. CDR3 bases: TGTGCCAGCAGCTTAAGAACTAGCTTGAATGAGCAGTTCTTC. Translated, it gives CASSLRTSLNEQFF.

This clone has more than one count but fewer than ten. The chain carries TRBV7-8 and TRBJ2-7, with a tentative D call TRBD2 (6 bases). The CDR3 is 13 amino acids. CDR1 is SGHVS and CDR2 is FQNEAQ in the germline V gene. The V end was cut by 7 bases, the J end by 1 base, with 11 bases between. In nucleotides, the CDR3 is TGTGCCAGCACCCGGAGGGGTTCCTACGAGCAGTACTTC. Translated: CASTRRGSYEQYF. Full variable domain (missing parts from reference TRBV7-8 and TRBJ2-7): GAGVSQSPRYKVAKRGQDVALRCDPISGHVSLFWYQQALGQGPEFLTYFQNEAQLDKSGLPSDRFFAERPEGSVSTLKIQRTQQEDSAVYLCASTRRGSYEQYFGPGTRLTVT.

This clone occurred once. The genes are TRBV9 and TRBJ1-1, with D uncertain. V was shortened by 0 bases and J by 7 bases, with 13 bases between the two germline ends. CDR3 length: 14 amino acids. CDR1 SGDLS and CDR2 YYNGEE come from the germline V gene. The CDR3 is CASSVGLTEVEAFF. In nucleotides, the CDR3 is TGTGCCAGCAGCGTAGGGTTGACGGAGGTTGAAGCTTTCTTT. Supplemented by reference TRBV9 and TRBJ1-1, the full variable domain reads DSGVTQTPKHLITATGQRVTLRCSPRSGDLSVYWYQQSLDQGLQFLIQYYNGEERAKGNILERFSAQQFPDLHSELNLSSLELGDSALYFCASSVGLTEVEAFFGQGTRLTVV.

V and J are TRBV2 and TRBJ1-1, with D maybe TRBD1 (6 bases). CDR1 and CDR2 (germline): SNHLY, FYNNEI. Trimming removed 2 bases at V and 6 bases at J, with 16 bases between. CDR3 length: 15 amino acids. The CDR3 nucleotides read TGTGCCAGCAGTGAACAGGGGCGGTCCGGGGCTGAAGCTTTCTTT. Its protein is CASSEQGRSGAEAFF.

Note on this clone: Compared with germline, one end of the junction differs, possibly owing to a read error. The chain combines TRBV7-7 with TRBJ2-7; 7 nucleotides align to TRBD2. The CDR3 loop spans 15 amino acids. Germline V gene data show CDR1 as SSHAT and CDR2 as FNYEAQ (reference sequence). The chain's CDR3 is CASSPGGAGPHEQYF. DNA of the CDR3: TGTGCTAGCAGCCCCGGGGGAGCGGGGCCCCACGAGCAGTACTTC.

J is TRBJ1-2 and V is TRBV28; possible D gene TRBD1, 6 bases. Germline V gives CDR1 MDHEN, CDR2 SYDVKM. V lost 4 bases to trimming and J lost 2 bases, with 8 bases between them. CDR3 size: 13 residues. The CDR3 DNA sequence: TGTGCCAGCAGTTACGGACAGAACTATGGCTACACCTTC. It is translated as CASSYGQNYGYTF.

This chain connects TRBV10-3 to TRBJ2-1; D may be TRBD2 (6 bases). The V gene's germline CDR1 is ENHRY and CDR2 SYGVKD. Trimming pared 9 bases from V and 8 bases from J, leaving 20 bases between. The CDR3 is made up of 14 amino acids. The CDR3 here is CAISFTSFGHEQFF. As DNA, the CDR3 is TGTGCCATAAGTTTCACTAGCTTCGGGCATGAGCAGTTCTTC.

The V call is TRBV4-1, the J call TRBJ2-2; 9 nucleotides align to TRBD1. The CDR3 sequence is 14 residues long. V was pared by 6 bases and J by 6 bases, with 5 bases of the junction left unmatched. Germline loops: CDR1 MGHRA, CDR2 YSYEKL. CDR3 in DNA: TGCGCCAGCAGGAGGACAGGGGATCCCGGGGAGCTGTTTTTT. Its protein product is CASRRTGDPGELFF.

The V gene is TRBV5-5, the J gene TRBJ1-5; perhaps TRBD1 as D (6 bases). This CDR3 has 13 amino acids. Germline V gives CDR1 SGHKS, CDR2 YYEKEE (reference sequence). Trimming shortened V by 6 bases and J by 4 bases, and 11 bases separated the two germline ends. The CDR3, as DNA: TGTGCCAGCACCACGGACAGAAATCAGCCCCAGCATTTT. Its translation is CASTTDRNQPQHF.

The chain joins TRBV5-6 to TRBJ2-2, with unresolved D. Germline lookup yields CDR1 SGHDT and CDR2 YYEEEE. V was shortened by 2 bases and J by 7 bases, with 3 bases between the two germline ends. The CDR3 length is 11 residues. CDR3 nucleotide sequence: TGTGCCAGCAGCTTATACGGGGAGCTGTTTTTT. Its translation: CASSLYGELFF.

The genes are TRBV28 and TRBJ1-5, with D perhaps TRBD1 (5 bases). The CDR3 covers 14 residues. The ends were cut back, 5 bases at V and 4 bases at J, with 12 bases in the middle. Germline V gene lookup returns CDR1 MDHEN and CDR2 SYDVKM. CDR3 loop: CASSLGGENQPQHF. The DNA for the CDR3 is TGTGCCAGCAGTCTCGGGGGGGAGAATCAGCCCCAGCATTTT.

The CDR3 protein is CASSESFGGRYQPQHF. The CDR3 DNA is TGTGCCAGCAGTGAATCCTTCGGAGGAAGATATCAGCCCCAGCATTTT. This chain uses TRBV25-1 with TRBJ1-5; no clear D. Germline V lookup: CDR1 MGHDK, CDR2 SYGVNS. V was clipped by 1 base and J by 5 bases, with 15 bases between them. This CDR3 region has 16 residues.

V gene TRBV13 combines with J gene TRBJ2-5; 8 bases agree with TRBD2. V dropped 5 bases and J dropped 0; count of bases not matched to a gene: 17. The CDR3 spans 19 residues. The germline gives CDR1 PRHDT, CDR2 FYEKMQ (reference sequence). The CDR3 protein is CASSLPSGISGVNQETQYF. The CDR3, as DNA: TGTGCCAGCAGCCTACCCTCAGGTATTAGCGGGGTCAACCAAGAGACCCAGTACTTC.

V is TRBV5-1 and J is TRBJ1-2; D perhaps matches TRBD1 (5 bases). The CDR3 spans 15 residues. The V and J ends lost 0 bases and 4 bases respectively, with 13 bases between them. Germline V gene sequence: CDR1 SGHRS, CDR2 YFSETQ. CDR3 bases: TGCGCCAGCAGCTTGGCCATTGGAGGGGTCTATGGCTACACCTTC. It specifies CASSLAIGGVYGYTF. Complete variable domain (other parts from reference TRBV5-1 and TRBJ1-2): KAGVTQTPRYLIKTRGQQVTLSCSPISGHRSVSWYQQTPGQGLQFLFEYFSETQRNKGNFPGRFSGRQFSNSRSEMNVSTLELGDSALYLCASSLAIGGVYGYTFGSGTRLTVV.

This rearrangement joins TRBV5-4 to TRBJ1-1; 9 bases align to TRBD1. The V gene end was trimmed by 5 bases and the J gene end by 8 bases; junction bases not matched to a gene: 7. CDR1 is SGHNT and CDR2 is YYREEE in the germline V gene (reference sequence). This CDR3 is 13 amino acids long. The CDR3 region is CASRRDRDGEAFF. The CDR3 region has the DNA TGTGCCAGCAGGCGGGACAGGGATGGGGAAGCTTTCTTT.

V gene TRBV7-9 combines with J gene TRBJ1-6, with D possibly being TRBD1 (6 bases). CDR1 and CDR2 from the germline V gene are SEHNR and FQNEAQ (reference sequence). This CDR3 has 15 residues. V was clipped by 5 bases and J by 7 bases, with 15 bases between them. As DNA, the CDR3 is TGTGCCAGCAGCCTAATGGGACACCGCAATTCACCCCTCCACTTT. The encoded protein is CASSLMGHRNSPLHF.

As for this clone: Other DNA sequences from this sample encode an identical CDR3 as well. The chain combines TRBV7-3 with TRBJ2-3, with 9 bases lining up with TRBD2. The CDR3 totals 14 residues. Germline values: CDR1 SGHTA, CDR2 FQGTGA. V shed 3 bases, J shed 6 bases, and the junction held 4 bases outside the gene matches. CDR3 DNA: TGTGCCAGCAGCTTGGGCGGGAGGGCGGATACGCAGTATTTT. Translation gives CASSLGGRADTQYF.

V and J are TRBV28 and TRBJ1-1; unclear D gene. V dropped 10 bases and J dropped 5 bases, with 11 bases sitting between them. There are 11 residues in the CDR3. The germline gives CDR1 MDHEN, CDR2 SYDVKM. The CDR3 spells CAIQLQTEAFF. Written as DNA, the CDR3 is TGTGCCATCCAGTTGCAGACTGAAGCTTTCTTT. Full variable domain (rest looked up from reference TRBV28 and TRBJ1-1): DVKVTQSSRYLVKRTGEKVFLECVQDMDHENMFWYRQDPGLGLRLIYFSYDVKMKEKGDIPEGYSVSREKKERFSLILESASTNQTSMYLCAIQLQTEAFFGQGTRLTVV.

V and J are TRBV11-2 and TRBJ1-5; D call uncertain. Germline CDR1 reads SGHAT; CDR2 reads FQNNGV. Trimming left V 3 bases short and J 11 bases short, with 14 bases between. CDR3 length: 13 amino acids. CDR3 nucleotide sequence: TGTGCCAGCAGCTTGACGGGGAAGGGTGCCCAGCATTTT. Its protein is CASSLTGKGAQHF.